Following are 21 T cell receptor beta chains from one sample sequenced in a study of blood T cell repertoires in COVID-19. Profiling relied on immunoSEQ multiplex PCR, and the TCRdb table lists in-frame clones only, not all of them. The sample gives 150,000 to 200,000 clones, about four fifths of which show up once; about 6.5% is in the top ten. The specimen was peripheral blood. These receptors all come from a middle-aged woman with COVID-19, enrolled during active disease.

This clone was seen only a few times. The V and J genes are TRBV2 and TRBJ1-6; 8 bases match TRBD1. Germline lookup yields CDR1 SNHLY and CDR2 FYNNEI. Unmatched junction bases numbered 16, after V lost 5 bases and J lost 10 bases. The CDR3 sequence is 17 residues long. The CDR3 reads CASSPTGPGQARSPLHF. In DNA, the CDR3 is TGTGCCAGCAGTCCGACTGGTCCGGGACAGGCCAGATCACCCCTCCACTTT. The variable domain in full, with the rest retrieved from reference TRBV2 and TRBJ1-6, is EPEVTQTPSHQVTQMGQEVILRCVPISNHLYFYWYRQILGQKVEFLVSFYNNEISEKSEIFDDQFSVERPDGSNFTLKIRSTKLEDSAMYFCASSPTGPGQARSPLHFGNGTRLTVT.

V and J are TRBV6-1 and TRBJ2-7; TRBD1 matches at 10 bases. CDR1 is MNHNS, CDR2 SASEGT, per germline. Germline trimming cut 2 bases from V and 1 base from J; bases unmatched to any gene: 8. The CDR3 is 17 amino acids. CDR3 bases: TGTGCCAGCAGTGAAAGTTGGGGGACAGGGGTATCCTACGAGCAGTACTTC. Its protein product is CASSESWGTGVSYEQYF.

The CDR3 region is CASSYSIGSGEQYF. The DNA of the CDR3 is TGTGCCAGCAGTTACTCGATAGGGTCGGGAGAGCAGTACTTC. The rearrangement joins TRBV6-5 to TRBJ2-7, with D tentatively TRBD2 (5 bases). The CDR3 totals 14 residues. Deletions cut 0 bases from V and 7 bases from J, with 13 bases between. CDR1 and CDR2 (germline): MNHEY, SVGAGI.

The chain recombines TRBV4-1 with TRBJ2-4; 9 positions agree with TRBD2. The V segment lost 3 bases and the J segment 6 bases; nucleotides outside the gene matches: 6. This CDR3 is built from 15 residues. Germline CDR1 is MGHRA and CDR2 is YSYEKL. CDR3 sequence: CASSHPAGGLNIQYF. CDR3 in DNA: TGCGCCAGCAGCCACCCAGCGGGAGGATTAAACATTCAGTACTTC.

This clone has just a few counts. The rearrangement joins TRBV4-2 to TRBJ2-3, with 9 bases aligning to TRBD2. The CDR3 sequence is 15 residues long. Germline CDR1 and CDR2: LGHNA and YNFKEQ. V gave up 1 base and J gave up 2 bases; unmatched junction bases: 1. In DNA form, the CDR3 reads TGTGCCAGCAGCCAAGGACTAGCGGCCACAGATACGCAGTATTTT. Translated: CASSQGLAATDTQYF.

The V gene is TRBV19, the J gene TRBJ1-5, with unresolved D. Trimming took 1 base from V and 7 from J, leaving 14 bases between them. Germline CDR1 is LNHDA and CDR2 is SQIVND (reference sequence). There are 15 residues in the CDR3. This CDR3 is CASSIVTGAAQPQHF. As DNA, the CDR3 is TGTGCCAGTAGTATAGTAACCGGTGCCGCCCAGCCCCAGCATTTT.

This clone has just a few counts. The DNA of the CDR3 is TGTGCCAGCAGCTTATCCCGAGGGACCGGGGAGCTGTTTTTT. This encodes CASSLSRGTGELFF. The chain links TRBV7-2 to TRBJ2-2, with a weak D call TRBD2 (5 bases). This CDR3 is 14 amino acids long. Trimming cost V 2 bases and J 5 bases, with 9 bases left between them. CDR1 and CDR2 from the germline V gene are SGHTA and FQGNSA.

This chain connects TRBV5-4 to TRBJ2-1; possibly TRBD2 for D (5 bases). The germline gives CDR1 SGHNT, CDR2 YYREEE (reference sequence). The V end was cut by 3 bases, the J end by 8 bases, with 15 bases between. This CDR3 has 14 residues. For the CDR3, the DNA is TGTGCCAGCAGCTCCCGGGGAAGGATCGATGAGCAGTTCTTC. It yields the protein CASSSRGRIDEQFF.

The chain couples TRBV27 to TRBJ1-5; 8 positions agree with TRBD1. The CDR3 contains 12 residues. The V segment lost 6 bases and the J segment 12 bases; nucleotides outside the gene matches: 7. Germline V CDR1 and CDR2: MNHEY, SMNVEV (reference sequence). The CDR3 DNA follows: TGTGCCAGCAGAGGACAGGGTATGGTCCAGCATTTT. Protein product: CASRGQGMVQHF.

The V and J genes are TRBV7-2 and TRBJ2-1; 8 positions agree with TRBD2. V gave up 1 base and J gave up 1 base; unmatched junction bases: 6. Germline lookup yields CDR1 SGHTA and CDR2 FQGNSA. CDR3 size: 17 residues. CDR3 protein: CASSLVGSGASYNEQFF. As DNA, the CDR3 is TGTGCCAGCAGCTTAGTAGGTAGCGGGGCGTCCTACAATGAGCAGTTCTTC.

This clone has a single count. The chain employs TRBV7-2 and TRBJ2-1, with a tentative D call TRBD1 (6 bases). This CDR3 has 13 amino acids. Trimming removed 5 bases from V and 7 bases from J, with 12 bases in between. Germline lookup yields CDR1 SGHTA and CDR2 FQGNSA. The chain's CDR3 is CASSGTGNNEQFF. In DNA form, the CDR3 reads TGTGCCAGCAGCGGTACAGGGAATAATGAGCAGTTCTTC.

The count of this clone is one. V gene TRBV7-2 combines with J gene TRBJ2-7; weak D call: TRBD2 (6 bases). Trimming removed 4 bases at V and 6 bases at J, with 16 bases between. This CDR3 spans 14 amino acids. Germline lookup yields CDR1 SGHTA and CDR2 FQGNSA. This CDR3 reads CASSSSGPYSEQYF. For the CDR3, the DNA is TGTGCCAGCAGCTCCAGCGGGCCGTACTCCGAGCAGTACTTC.

V gene TRBV3-1 (or the pseudogene TRBV3-2) combines with J gene TRBJ2-2, with no clear D. Trimming left V 2 bases short and J 5 bases short, with 9 bases between. Germline V CDR1 and CDR2: LGHDT, YNNKEL (reference sequence). CDR3 length: 14 amino acids. The CDR3 DNA is TGTGCCAGCAGCCAAATAGGAGTTACCGGGGAGCTGTTTTTT. Protein product: CASSQIGVTGELFF.

The chain is built from TRBV6-5 and TRBJ1-1, with TRBD1 matching 7 bases. CDR1 and CDR2 (germline): MNHEY, SVGAGI. The CDR3 is made up of 14 amino acids. With 7 bases clipped from V and 1 base from J, the junction kept 6 bases outside the gene matches. CDR3 in amino acids: CASTQYRGNTEAFF. CDR3 sequence (DNA): TGTGCCAGCACCCAATACAGGGGGAACACTGAAGCTTTCTTT.

This clone was found a few times. The rearrangement uses TRBV5-1 and TRBJ2-2; 7 nucleotides align to TRBD2. The CDR3 loop spans 18 amino acids. Per the germline V gene, CDR1 is SGHRS and CDR2 is YFSETQ. Trimming took 0 bases from V and 0 from J; bases not matched to a gene: 8. Here the CDR3 DNA reads TGCGCCAGCAGCTTGGGATGGGACTATCGGCCGAACACCGGGGAGCTGTTTTTT. Protein sequence: CASSLGWDYRPNTGELFF.

The chain has TRBV19 and TRBJ1-2; the D gene is possibly TRBD1 (6 bases). V was shortened by 2 bases and J by 6 bases, with 10 bases between the two germline ends. This CDR3 contains 13 residues. Germline V CDR1 and CDR2: LNHDA, SQIVND (reference sequence). DNA for the CDR3: TGTGCCAGTAGTATAACAGGGAAGGATGGCTACACCTTC. It encodes CASSITGKDGYTF.

The chain couples TRBV5-1 to TRBJ1-5, with 9 bases fitting TRBD1. Trimming cost V 4 bases and J 0 bases; bases outside gene matches: 5. The germline CDR1 and CDR2 sequences are SGHRS and YFSETQ. The CDR3 loop spans 16 amino acids. CDR3 loop: CASSAGTGLSNQPQHF. Here the CDR3 DNA reads TGCGCCAGCAGCGCTGGGACAGGGCTTAGCAATCAGCCCCAGCATTTT.

The chain employs TRBV29-1 and TRBJ1-2; D unclear. The CDR3 loop spans 12 amino acids. CDR1 and CDR2 from the germline V gene are SQVTM and ANQGSEA. V was clipped by 1 base and J by 5 bases, with 8 bases between them. The CDR3 protein is CSVEVAVYGYTF. In nucleotides, the CDR3 is TGCAGCGTTGAAGTGGCAGTATATGGCTACACCTTC.

V is TRBV12-3 or TRBV12-4 and J is TRBJ2-4; 7 nucleotides align to TRBD1. V lost 3 bases, J lost 8 bases, and 1 base stayed unmatched. The CDR3 consists of 12 residues. CDR3 DNA sequence: TGTGCCAGCAGTTTCCAGGGGGACATTCAGTACTTC. Its translation is CASSFQGDIQYF.

The V gene is TRBV28, the J gene TRBJ2-7; the D is unclear. The V end was cut by 2 bases, the J end by 6 bases, with 8 bases between. Germline V gives CDR1 MDHEN, CDR2 SYDVKM. The CDR3 is 12 residues long. The CDR3 reads CASSLAGFEQYF. The DNA for the CDR3 is TGTGCCAGCAGTTTAGCAGGCTTCGAGCAGTACTTC. The variable domain in full, completed from reference TRBV28 and TRBJ2-7, reads DVKVTQSSRYLVKRTGEKVFLECVQDMDHENMFWYRQDPGLGLRLIYFSYDVKMKEKGDIPEGYSVSREKKERFSLILESASTNQTSMYLCASSLAGFEQYFGPGTRLTVT.

This clone was recorded once. The V and J genes are TRBV11-3 and TRBJ2-1; 11 bases are a match to TRBD1. This CDR3 region has 15 residues. V lost 3 bases and J lost 7; bases outside the gene matches: 5. CDR1 and CDR2 (germline): SGHNT, YENEEA. The CDR3 bases are TGTGCCAGCAGCTTGGCCGGACAGGGGGCGAATGAGCAGTTCTTC. It translates to CASSLAGQGANEQFF. Complete variable domain (other parts from reference TRBV11-3 and TRBJ2-1): EAGVVQSPRYKIIEKKQPVAFWCNPISGHNTLYWYLQNLGQGPELLIRYENEEAVDDSQLPKDRFSAERLKGVDSTLKIQPAELGDSAVYLCASSLAGQGANEQFFGPGTRLTVL.